This T cell receptor beta chain was identified in a study of patients and donors after allogeneic stem cell transplantation. One entry per CDR3 protein results from TCRdb running MiXCR on the RT-PCR reads. This sample has about 150,000 distinct CDR3 sequences, with approximately 40% found just once. V shed 6 bases and J shed 2 bases, with 16 bases lying between them. The CDR3 runs 16 residues. The V gene's germline CDR1 is MRHNA and CDR2 SNTAGT. The chain employs TRBV6-4 and TRBJ2-2, with a tentative D call TRBD1 (5 bases). The sequence was collected from a human donor who was either an allogeneic HSCT recipient or a stem cell or donor lymphocyte infusion donor (not recorded which). It is not recorded whose cells these are; they may come from a transplant donor. The specimen sequenced was blood, either unsorted or a sorted T cell fraction (not recorded which). The CDR3 protein is CASSPRQPANTGELFF. CDR3 coding DNA: TGTGCCAGCAGCCCCAGACAGCCCGCTAACACCGGGGAGCTGTTTTTT.